The 8 T cell receptor beta chains below all came from one sample that was sequenced in a study of T cell changes during pregnancy in multiple sclerosis. The table came from immunoSEQ multiplex PCR; TCRdb's copy has only in-frame clones and leaves some out. Found here are roughly 100,000 clones, under 95% of them singletons; the top ten hold about 1.5%. Specimen: peripheral blood, collected before pregnancy. The receptors derive from a female donor with multiple sclerosis, enrolled in a pregnancy study.

The CDR3 region is CASSLVLAGGEETQYF. In DNA, the CDR3 is TGTGCCAGCAGCTTAGTGCTAGCGGGAGGGGAGGAGACCCAGTACTTC. The rearrangement uses TRBV7-2 and TRBJ2-5, with 12 bases that match TRBD2. The CDR3 sequence is 16 residues long. V trimming: 1 base; J trimming: 5 bases; junction bases outside the gene matches: 5. The V gene's germline CDR1 is SGHTA and CDR2 FQGNSA.

The chain employs TRBV11-3 and TRBJ1-1, with D unresolved. This CDR3 is built from 13 residues. Germline V gives CDR1 SGHNT, CDR2 YENEEA. Trimming cost V 5 bases and J 7 bases, with 14 bases left between them. As DNA, the CDR3 is TGTGCCAGCAGCCAGCGGTGGTCCATTGAAGCTTTCTTT. Encoded protein: CASSQRWSIEAFF.

This chain joins TRBV5-6 and TRBJ2-7; the D gene is possibly TRBD1 (6 bases). Germline lookup yields CDR1 SGHDT and CDR2 YYEEEE. This CDR3 is built from 16 residues. V lost 4 bases and J 2 bases, leaving 19 bases between the germline ends. The CDR3 region has the DNA TGTGCCAGCAGCGCGGCGGTTTGGGGACAACCCTACGAGCAGTACTTC. Translating gives CASSAAVWGQPYEQYF.

The chain combines TRBV28 with TRBJ1-2; 7 nucleotides align to TRBD1. This CDR3 has 12 amino acids. CDR1 MDHEN and CDR2 SYDVKM come from the germline V gene. V lost 10 bases to trimming and J lost 5 bases; unmatched junction nucleotides: 7. For the CDR3, the DNA is TGTGCCACCTCGACAGGGAGGTATGGCTACACCTTC. Translation gives CATSTGRYGYTF.

V gene TRBV7-7 combines with J gene TRBJ2-5, with a weak D call TRBD1 (5 bases). Germline CDR1 SSHAT, CDR2 FNYEAQ (reference sequence). The CDR3 has 13 residues. The ends were cut back, 6 bases at V and 5 bases at J, with 13 bases in the middle. For the CDR3, the DNA is TGTGCCAGCAGTTATCAGGGTGGGGAGACCCAGTACTTC. Translating it yields CASSYQGGETQYF.

The chain couples TRBV5-1 to TRBJ2-1; 11 positions match TRBD2. The V segment lost 1 base and the J segment 5 bases; nucleotides outside the gene matches: 8. CDR1 SGHRS and CDR2 YFSETQ come from the germline V gene. The CDR3 is made up of 17 amino acids. The CDR3 DNA reads TGCGCCAGCAGCTTGTCGCCGGGACTAGCGGCGGACAATGAGCAGTTCTTC. Residues: CASSLSPGLAADNEQFF.

The gene calls are TRBV25-1 and TRBJ2-7, with D perhaps matching TRBD2 (6 bases). The germline V gene has CDR1 MGHDK and CDR2 SYGVNS. The CDR3 is 14 amino acids. V dropped 1 base and J dropped 5 bases, with 12 bases sitting between them. CDR3 protein: CASSEFGGLNEQYF. CDR3 DNA: TGTGCCAGCAGTGAATTCGGGGGACTTAACGAGCAGTACTTC.

V gene TRBV7-2 combines with J gene TRBJ1-2, with 7 bases matching TRBD1. V shed 1 base and J 0 bases; nucleotides not matched to a gene: 8. This CDR3 region has 17 residues. Germline CDR1 and CDR2: SGHTA and FQGNSA. The CDR3, as DNA: TGTGCCAGCAGCTTAGTGGGGACAGTCGAAACTAACTATGGCTACACCTTC. Translated, it gives CASSLVGTVETNYGYTF. The full variable domain, with the rest looked up from reference TRBV7-2 and TRBJ1-2, is GAGVSQSPSNKVTEKGKDVELRCDPISGHTALYWYRQSLGQGLEFLIYFQGNSAPDKSGLPSDRFSAERTGGSVSTLTIQRTQQEDSAVYLCASSLVGTVETNYGYTFGSGTRLTVV.